Described below is a single T cell receptor beta chain sequence and its context. The CDR3 has 16 amino acids. Germline-derived CDR1 and CDR2 are MDHEN and SYDVKM. Trimming pared 7 bases from V and 7 bases from J, leaving 20 bases between. The data originate from a study of OX40 agonist ivuxolimab in advanced cancers. The protocol was immunoSEQ multiplex PCR, while the TCRdb copy is restricted to in-frame clones and leaves out a portion. The sample includes tens of thousands of clones, 85% to 90% of them seen just once. This sequence originates from an adult with an advanced solid tumor such as melanoma, head and neck, liver or kidney cancer. The sample was CD4+ or CD8+ T cells sorted from blood, taken in a trial of the OX40 agonist ivuxolimab. The J gene is TRBJ1-6, the V gene TRBV28, with D perhaps TRBD1 (6 bases). In DNA form, the CDR3 reads TGTGCCAGCAACCGGGCCGGGGCAGGGGTGAATTCACCCCTCCACTTT. It specifies CASNRAGAGVNSPLHF.